A single sample is the source of the 10 T cell receptor beta chains below, sequenced in a study of blood T cell repertoires in COVID-19. Assay used: immunoSEQ multiplex PCR; TCRdb lists only in-frame clones, some missing. The table lists 25,000 to 35,000 clones, roughly 87% of them singletons. Input material: peripheral blood. The source of these receptors is a human donor in a cohort sampled during active COVID-19.

This chain uses TRBV6-5 with TRBJ2-5, with 7 bases fitting TRBD2. With 6 bases clipped from V and 4 bases from J, the junction kept 8 bases outside the gene matches. Germline assignment: CDR1 MNHEY and CDR2 SVGAGI. The CDR3 spans 14 residues. CDR3: CASSRPSGGETQYF. CDR3 DNA: TGTGCCAGCAGCCGTCCTAGCGGAGGAGAGACCCAGTACTTC.

The genes are TRBV14 and TRBJ2-1, with D perhaps matching TRBD2 (6 bases). The V gene's germline CDR1 is SGHDN and CDR2 FVKESK. V was clipped by 1 base and J by 1 base, with 11 bases between them. This CDR3 spans 16 amino acids. CDR3 coding DNA: TGTGCCAGCAGCCAAGTTGGGGGGTCTTCCTACAATGAGCAGTTCTTC. It yields the protein CASSQVGGSSYNEQFF. The whole variable domain, filled in from reference TRBV14 and TRBJ2-1, reads EAGVTQFPSHSVIEKGQTVTLRCDPISGHDNLYWYRRVMGKEIKFLLHFVKESKQDESGMPNNRFLAERTGGTYSTLKVQPAELEDSGVYFCASSQVGGSSYNEQFFGPGTRLTVL.

This clone was seen once. J is TRBJ2-3 and V is TRBV5-1; TRBD2 might be the D (6 bases). The CDR3 has 14 amino acids. Trimming left V 5 bases short and J 1 base short, with 11 bases between. The V gene's germline CDR1 is SGHRS and CDR2 YFSETQ. The CDR3 DNA reads as TGCGCCAGCAGGCCGGGGGACCGCACAGATACGCAGTATTTT. It is translated as CASRPGDRTDTQYF.

The chain combines TRBV6-5 with TRBJ1-1; the match to TRBD1 covers 7 bases. This CDR3 comprises 14 residues. Germline CDR1 reads MNHEY; CDR2 reads SVGAGI. The V and J ends lost 10 bases and 1 base, in that order; junction bases with no gene match: 9. The CDR3 sequence is CAIQGEFWNTEAFF. The DNA of the CDR3 is TGTGCCATCCAGGGGGAATTTTGGAACACTGAAGCTTTCTTT.

The gene calls are TRBV7-6 and TRBJ1-2; D may be TRBD1 (6 bases). Trimming took off 0 bases at V and 1 base at J, with 15 bases between the two ends. The CDR3 totals 17 residues. The germline gives CDR1 SGHVS, CDR2 FNYEAQ. For the CDR3, the DNA is TGTGCCAGCAGCTTAGCGGGTCGGACAGCTTATAACTATGGCTACACCTTC. It encodes CASSLAGRTAYNYGYTF.

V usage is TRBV30 and J usage is TRBJ2-5, with TRBD1 identical over 7 bases. CDR1 GTSNPN and CDR2 SVGIG come from the germline V gene (reference sequence). The length of the CDR3 is 14 residues. With V trimmed by 0 bases and J by 2 bases, 3 bases remained unmatched. CDR3 sequence: CAWSVHRGQETQYF. The CDR3 nucleotides are TGTGCCTGGAGTGTACACAGGGGACAAGAGACCCAGTACTTC. The whole variable domain, remainder taken from reference TRBV30 and TRBJ2-5, is SQTIHQWPATLVQPVGSPLSLECTVEGTSNPNLYWYRQAAGRGLQLLFYSVGIGQISSEVPQNLSASRPQDRQFILSSKKLLLSDSGFYLCAWSVHRGQETQYFGPGTRLLVL.

The chain has TRBV9 and TRBJ1-2; 8 positions match TRBD1. J lost 4 bases, V lost 0 bases, and 14 bases had no gene match. The CDR3 is made up of 18 amino acids. Per the germline V gene, CDR1 is SGDLS and CDR2 is YYNGEE. The CDR3 reads CASSVGGQGIFGSYGYTF. CDR3 DNA: TGTGCCAGCAGCGTAGGAGGACAGGGAATATTTGGGTCCTATGGCTACACCTTC.

The chain joins TRBV5-4 to TRBJ1-1; possibly TRBD1 for D (5 bases). CDR1 and CDR2 from the germline V gene are SGHNT and YYREEE (reference sequence). Trimming removed 4 bases from V and 3 bases from J, with 13 bases in between. The CDR3 is made up of 14 amino acids. CDR3 sequence: CASSPVQGHTEAFF. In DNA form, the CDR3 reads TGTGCCAGCAGCCCGGTGCAGGGCCACACTGAAGCTTTCTTT.

The chain links TRBV5-4 to TRBJ1-2; D not certain. Germline CDR1 SGHNT, CDR2 YYREEE (reference sequence). Trimming cost V 7 bases and J 0 bases, with 10 bases left between them. The CDR3 has 13 residues. CDR3 protein: CASFPETNYGYTF. Here the CDR3 DNA reads TGTGCCAGCTTCCCCGAGACTAACTATGGCTACACCTTC.

The genes are TRBV20-1 and TRBJ2-2; 9 nucleotides match TRBD2. The CDR3 totals 16 residues. The germline gives CDR1 DFQATT, CDR2 SNEGSKA (reference sequence). After removal of 3 bases from V and 4 bases from J, the junction contained 9 bases not matched to a gene. CDR3 sequence (DNA): TGCAGTGCTAGTGCATTAGCGGGGGTCGGCACCGGGGAGCTGTTTTTT. Protein: CSASALAGVGTGELFF.